These 11 T cell receptor beta chains came from one sample sequenced in a study of regulatory T cells in long-lasting Graves disease. As for time point: newly diagnosed GD, antithyroid drugs for less than 3 months. RNA extracted from PBMCs served as the sequencing template. Construction of TCR beta libraries relied on iRepertoire HTBI primers and on Arm-PCR targeting CDR3 regions. One entry per CDR3 protein, called by TCRdb with MiXCR from the multiplex PCR reads. This table has more than 450,000 distinct CDR3 sequences, 16% appearing once. This same sample was also taken into another study, of T cells in Graves' hyperthyroidism and ophthalmopathy.

The sequences come from peripheral blood mononuclear cells (PBMCs), collected at new diagnosis, from a patient treated with antithyroid drugs. These receptors all come from a man in his forties or fifties with Graves disease.

V and J are TRBV5-1 and TRBJ2-3; 10 nucleotides line up with TRBD1. Trimming cost V 4 bases and J 6 bases; bases outside gene matches: 5. The CDR3 is 14 residues long. Per germline, CDR1 SGHRS and CDR2 YFSETQ. CDR3 sequence: CASSGGTGADTQYF. The CDR3 DNA is TGCGCCAGCAGCGGCGGGACAGGGGCTGATACGCAGTATTTT.

This clonotype was detected many times. CDR3 loop: CASSYPGQGSQETQYF. Written as DNA, the CDR3 is TGTGCCAGCAGTTACCCGGGACAGGGGAGCCAAGAGACCCAGTACTTC. The chain combines TRBV6-2 or TRBV6-3 with TRBJ2-5; 10 bases align to TRBD1. Unmatched junction bases numbered 4, after V lost 2 bases and J lost 1 base. Germline V CDR1 and CDR2: MNHEY, SVGEGT. The CDR3 totals 16 residues.

Points on this clonotype: Relative to the germline gene, one junction end is altered; a read error may explain this. The V call is TRBV5-1, the J call TRBJ2-7, with D hard to call. Looked up from germline, CDR1 is SGHRS and CDR2 is YFSETQ. The CDR3 covers 13 residues. CDR3 amino acids: CASSATHTYEQHF. The CDR3 nucleotides are TGCGCCAGCAGCGCGACCCATACCTACGAGCAGCACTTC.

This clonotype was recorded a few times. Since a much larger clone is just one base distant, this may be a read error. The chain has TRBV11-2 and TRBJ1-1; tentative D call: TRBD1 (6 bases). Germline values: CDR1 SGHAT, CDR2 FQNNGV. Deletions cut 8 bases from V and 0 bases from J, with 16 bases between. The CDR3 length is 15 residues. CDR3 in amino acids: CASGSSGVMNTEAFF. CDR3 nucleotides: TGTGCCAGCGGCTCATCAGGGGTCATGAACACTGAAGCTTTCTTT.

This clonotype was detected many times. This chain joins TRBV7-8 and TRBJ1-5; the match to TRBD1 covers 7 bases. CDR3 size: 15 residues. Germline lookup yields CDR1 SGHVS and CDR2 FQNEAQ. The V segment lost 5 bases and the J segment 2 bases; nucleotides outside the gene matches: 6. CDR3 nucleotide sequence: TGTGCCAGCAGCCAGGACAGGACCGGCAATCAGCCCCAGCATTTT. This gives the protein CASSQDRTGNQPQHF.

Points on this clonotype: Given a much more abundant clone one base away, this may be a read error. This chain links TRBV28 with TRBJ2-7; D may be TRBD1 (5 bases). The J call is doubtful: the DNA matches TRBJ2-3 better. Germline-derived CDR1 and CDR2 are MDHEN and SYDVKM. The CDR3 length is 15 residues. CDR3 sequence reads: CASSTPARRTGTQYF. In nucleotides, the CDR3 is TGTGCCAGCAGTACCCCAGCTAGGCGCACAGGTACGCAGTATTTT.

This clonotype was detected ten times or more. The chain is built from TRBV28 and TRBJ2-1; 8 nucleotides agree with TRBD2. The V segment lost 5 bases and the J segment 7 bases; nucleotides outside the gene matches: 13. The germline gives CDR1 MDHEN, CDR2 SYDVKM. The CDR3 loop spans 16 amino acids. For the CDR3, the DNA is TGTGCCAGCAGTACCGCCAGCGGGAGATTATTTAATGAGCAGTTCTTC. Its protein product is CASSTASGRLFNEQFF.

Regarding this clonotype: It is likely a read error: a sequence one base away is far more abundant. V is TRBV11-1 and J is TRBJ2-7; D is ambiguous. This CDR3 is 12 amino acids long. V was pared by 5 bases and J by 7 bases, with 12 bases between. Germline CDR1 SGHAT, CDR2 FQDESV (reference sequence). CDR3 bases: TGTGCCAGCAGCCATGTGAGGAATGAGCAGTACTTC. Translating it yields CASSHVRNEQYF.

This clonotype was seen ten or more times. The gene calls are TRBV15 and TRBJ1-2; possible D gene TRBD1, 5 bases. Trimming removed 5 bases from V and 4 bases from J, with 14 bases in between. The CDR3 totals 14 residues. The germline V gene has CDR1 LNHNV and CDR2 YYDKDF (reference sequence). The chain's CDR3 is CATSDRPGGYGYTF. CDR3 bases: TGTGCCACCAGCGACCGACCCGGGGGCTATGGCTACACCTTC.

This clonotype was observed at least ten times. CDR3: CAWTTAYEQYF. For the CDR3, the DNA is TGTGCCTGGACGACAGCCTACGAGCAGTACTTC. J is TRBJ2-7 and V is TRBV30; possible D gene TRBD1, 5 bases. The CDR3 is 11 amino acids. The germline gives CDR1 GTSNPN, CDR2 SVGIG (reference sequence). With 4 bases removed from V and 2 bases from J, the gap between germline ends came to 6 bases.

This clonotype came up many times. This chain links TRBV2 with TRBJ2-1; TRBD2 agrees at 7 bases. The J segment lost 2 bases and the V segment lost 3 bases, leaving 4 bases of the junction unmatched. Per the germline V gene, CDR1 is SNHLY and CDR2 is FYNNEI. This CDR3 has 15 amino acids. In DNA, the CDR3 is TGTGCCAGCAGTGAGGAGAGCGGGGCCTACAATGAGCAGTTCTTC. As protein: CASSEESGAYNEQFF.